The 19 T cell receptor beta chains in this list originate from one sample, sequenced in a study of blood T cell repertoires in COVID-19. Profiling relied on immunoSEQ multiplex PCR, and the TCRdb table lists in-frame clones only, not all of them. Of under 25,000 clones listed, around 75% are singletons. Material for sequencing was peripheral blood. The receptors were sampled from a woman older than 75 with acute or convalescent COVID-19.

Only a few counts were recorded for this clone. The chain has TRBV9 and TRBJ2-1, with TRBD2 identical over 9 bases. The CDR3 loop spans 15 amino acids. CDR1 is SGDLS, CDR2 YYNGEE, per germline. J was trimmed by 9 bases and V by 4 bases; bases with no gene match: 11. Here the CDR3 DNA reads TGTGCCAGCAGCCCCGGAGTAGCGGGAGTGGGTGAGCAGTTCTTC. Encoded protein: CASSPGVAGVGEQFF.

The V and J genes are TRBV5-4 and TRBJ1-6, with TRBD1 as a possible D gene (5 bases). V was pared by 2 bases and J by 7 bases, with 10 bases between. The germline V gene has CDR1 SGHNT and CDR2 YYREEE (reference sequence). The CDR3 is made up of 14 amino acids. CDR3 in DNA: TGTGCCAGCAGCTTCAAGGGGATAAATTCACCCCTCCACTTT. This gives the protein CASSFKGINSPLHF.

J is TRBJ1-2 and V is TRBV11-2; D is perhaps TRBD1 (5 bases). Germline V gene data show CDR1 as SGHAT and CDR2 as FQNNGV. The CDR3 runs to 16 residues. The V end lost 5 bases, the J end lost 3 bases, and 19 bases lay between the germline ends. The CDR3 region is CASSTTPTGGDYGYTF. CDR3 sequence (DNA): TGTGCCAGCAGCACCACTCCGACGGGGGGGGACTATGGCTACACCTTC.

There are a few counts of this clone. V and J are TRBV5-1 and TRBJ2-3, with D possibly being TRBD1 (5 bases). V was cut by 4 bases and J by 4 bases, with 13 bases left in between. The V gene's germline CDR1 is SGHRS and CDR2 YFSETQ. The CDR3 has 14 amino acids. The CDR3 coding sequence is TGCGCCAGCAGCCTATATTCAGGGCCAGATACGCAGTATTTT. Protein: CASSLYSGPDTQYF.

This clone turned up a few times. The chain joins TRBV28 to TRBJ2-7; 7 bases align to TRBD1. The germline CDR1 and CDR2 sequences are MDHEN and SYDVKM. With 6 bases clipped from V and 5 bases from J, the junction kept 10 bases outside the gene matches. The CDR3 loop spans 14 amino acids. The CDR3 reads CASSSADRAHEQYF. Here the CDR3 DNA reads TGTGCCAGCAGCTCCGCAGACAGGGCCCACGAGCAGTACTTC.

The V call is TRBV2, the J call TRBJ2-7; D gene ambiguous. The CDR3 totals 14 residues. V was clipped by 2 bases and J by 2 bases, with 10 bases between them. The germline CDR1 and CDR2 sequences are SNHLY and FYNNEI. In DNA form, the CDR3 reads TGTGCCAGCAGTGAATATGTGGCCCCCTACGAGCAGTACTTC. Encoded protein: CASSEYVAPYEQYF.

Worth noting for this clone: This specimen includes other DNA sequences encoding the same CDR3. The chain links TRBV19 to TRBJ1-1; 9 nucleotides align to TRBD1. The length of the CDR3 is 15 residues. Germline values: CDR1 LNHDA, CDR2 SQIVND (reference sequence). With 5 bases clipped from V and 1 base from J, the junction kept 5 bases outside the gene matches. In DNA, the CDR3 is TGTGCCAGTAGTCCTCGGACAGGGGCGAACACTGAAGCTTTCTTT. As protein: CASSPRTGANTEAFF.

This chain joins TRBV19 and TRBJ2-3; 9 bases are a match to TRBD2. The germline gives CDR1 LNHDA, CDR2 SQIVND (reference sequence). The V and J ends lost 10 bases and 4 bases, in that order; junction bases with no gene match: 9. This CDR3 has 14 residues. Here the CDR3 DNA reads TGTGCCATCAGCGGGGGGCCTGGCGCAGATACGCAGTATTTT. It specifies CAISGGPGADTQYF.

J is TRBJ2-7 and V is TRBV19, with 11 bases aligning to TRBD2. The length of the CDR3 is 15 residues. CDR1 is LNHDA and CDR2 is SQIVND in the germline V gene (reference sequence). V lost 5 bases to trimming and J lost 3 bases; unmatched junction nucleotides: 6. The chain's CDR3 is CASSSLAGGLYEQYF. CDR3 DNA: TGTGCCAGTAGTTCCTTAGCGGGAGGGCTCTACGAGCAGTACTTC.

J is TRBJ1-1 and V is TRBV7-9; TRBD1 might be the D (6 bases). V was shortened by 5 bases and J by 4 bases, with 11 bases between the two germline ends. The CDR3 runs to 13 residues. Germline CDR1 is SEHNR and CDR2 is FQNEAQ (reference sequence). CDR3 nucleotides: TGTGCCAGCAGCCCCCAGGGGAGCACTGAAGCTTTCTTT. This gives the protein CASSPQGSTEAFF.

V is TRBV10-3 and J is TRBJ1-1, with D possibly TRBD1 on 5 matching bases. CDR1 is ENHRY, CDR2 SYGVKD, per germline. Deletions cut 7 bases from V and 5 bases from J, with 14 bases between. The CDR3 contains 13 residues. The CDR3 nucleotides are TGTGCCATCACAGGGACGGGGAGGACTGAAGCTTTCTTT. Protein: CAITGTGRTEAFF.

This sequence joins TRBV27 and TRBJ2-2; TRBD1 matches at 9 bases. The V gene end was trimmed by 5 bases and the J gene end by 5 bases; junction bases not matched to a gene: 3. Germline loops: CDR1 MNHEY, CDR2 SMNVEV (reference sequence). The length of the CDR3 is 14 residues. The CDR3 nucleotides read TGTGCCAGCAGTATAGACAGGGGGACCGGGGAGCTGTTTTTT. It codes for CASSIDRGTGELFF.

V usage is TRBV29-1 and J usage is TRBJ2-7, with 9 bases lining up with TRBD2. CDR3 length: 12 residues. Germline CDR1 SQVTM, CDR2 ANQGSEA. V was pared by 6 bases and J by 4 bases, with 4 bases of the junction left unmatched. CDR3 nucleotide sequence: TGCAGCGTCGGACTAGCGAGGTACGAGCAGTACTTC. The encoded protein is CSVGLARYEQYF.

The chain recombines TRBV2 with TRBJ2-7; D gene ambiguous. Germline CDR1 reads SNHLY; CDR2 reads FYNNEI. This CDR3 has 11 amino acids. V was clipped by 5 bases and J by 3 bases, with 5 bases between them. The CDR3 protein is CASSPYYEQYF. The CDR3 DNA follows: TGTGCCAGCAGTCCCTACTACGAGCAGTACTTC.

This sequence joins TRBV15 and TRBJ1-1; D is perhaps TRBD1 (5 bases). In germline, CDR1 is LNHNV, CDR2 YYDKDF (reference sequence). With 1 base removed from V and 0 bases from J, the gap between germline ends came to 6 bases. This CDR3 is built from 14 residues. CDR3 in DNA: TGTGCCACCAGCAGAGGCAGGGTGAACACTGAAGCTTTCTTT. Encoded protein: CATSRGRVNTEAFF.

The chain employs TRBV12-3 or TRBV12-4 and TRBJ1-1; D not resolved. Trimming cost V 6 bases and J 5 bases, with 13 bases left between them. This CDR3 has 13 amino acids. As DNA, the CDR3 is TGTGCCAGCAGCATGGGAGGTCGGACTGAAGCTTTCTTT. Translation: CASSMGGRTEAFF.

The chain uses TRBV19 and TRBJ1-2; D is unresolved. Trimming cost V 5 bases and J 5 bases, with 9 bases left between them. The CDR3 consists of 12 residues. Germline V gene data show CDR1 as LNHDA and CDR2 as SQIVND (reference sequence). The CDR3 bases are TGTGCCAGTAGTGATCCGGGGTATGGCTACACCTTC. The encoded protein is CASSDPGYGYTF.

V gene TRBV5-1 combines with J gene TRBJ1-1, with D hard to call. The V and J ends lost 0 bases and 1 base respectively, with 7 bases between them. The germline V gene encodes CDR1 SGHRS and CDR2 YFSETQ. The CDR3 has 14 amino acids. The CDR3 loop reads CASSLGGPNTEAFF. CDR3 in DNA: TGCGCCAGCAGCTTGGGAGGCCCGAACACTGAAGCTTTCTTT.

The chain employs TRBV10-3 and TRBJ1-1; 7 bases are shared with TRBD1. V dropped 4 bases and J dropped 1; count of bases not matched to a gene: 6. The CDR3 extends over 15 amino acids. Germline assignment: CDR1 ENHRY and CDR2 SYGVKD. CDR3 loop: CAISGSGTANTEAFF. Written as DNA, the CDR3 is TGTGCCATCAGTGGCTCCGGGACAGCGAACACTGAAGCTTTCTTT.